These 27 T cell receptor beta chains share one sample of origin, sequenced in a study of human T cells and chemical hapten exposure. Time point given: pre-sensitization, week 0. The sample's treatment: therapeutic diphenylcyclopropenone sensitization with weekly scalp DPC. TCRdb passed the RACE reads through MiXCR, listing each CDR3 protein once. The sample yields 150,000 to 200,000 distinct CDR3 sequences, around 30% seen once. The source material was whole blood, sampled in connection with sensitization to the hapten diphenylcyclopropenone (DPC). The origin of the receptors is a woman in her thirties with alopecia areata. Some clones in this sample may be carry-over from other donors' samples.

This clonotype was observed at least ten times. V is TRBV7-9 and J is TRBJ1-4; 7 bases are a match to TRBD1. Trimming at V came to 5 bases and at J to 3 bases, leaving 6 bases not matched to a gene. This CDR3 region has 15 residues. Germline CDR1 reads SEHNR; CDR2 reads FQNEAQ (reference sequence). The CDR3, as DNA: TGTGCCAGCAGCCTGAGGACAGGACCTAATGAAAAACTGTTTTTT. Amino acids: CASSLRTGPNEKLFF.

This clonotype has just a few counts. The chain carries TRBV11-2 and TRBJ2-3; 10 bases are shared with TRBD2. The V gene's germline CDR1 is SGHAT and CDR2 FQNNGV. The junction had 8 bases not matched to a gene; V was cut back by 5 bases and J by 3 bases. This CDR3 has 16 residues. For the CDR3, the DNA is TGTGCCAGCAGCATCACACCGGGACTAGCGACAGATACGCAGTATTTT. This translates into CASSITPGLATDTQYF.

V usage is TRBV14 and J usage is TRBJ1-3, with D unclear. The CDR3 is 14 amino acids. The germline CDR1 and CDR2 sequences are SGHDN and FVKESK. Trimming pared 1 base from V and 3 bases from J, leaving 7 bases between. In DNA form, the CDR3 reads TGTGCCAGCAGCCAAGGTACAGATGGAAACACCATATATTTT. It specifies CASSQGTDGNTIYF.

This clonotype was counted between two and nine times. This sequence joins TRBV29-1 and TRBJ2-2, with D perhaps TRBD2 (7 bases). The CDR3 extends over 16 amino acids. Germline CDR1 reads SQVTM; CDR2 reads ANQGSEA. V was cut by 7 bases and J by 4 bases, with 22 bases left in between. Here the CDR3 DNA reads TGCAGCGCCCATTATGAGCCGGGGGGCCGCACCGGGGAGCTGTTTTTT. Translated: CSAHYEPGGRTGELFF.

V is TRBV7-2 and J is TRBJ2-3; D is uncertain. This CDR3 has 13 amino acids. Germline V gene sequence: CDR1 SGHTA, CDR2 FQGNSA. V was cut by 4 bases and J by 6 bases, with 11 bases left in between. CDR3 loop: CASSSIVADTQYF. The CDR3 coding sequence is TGTGCCAGCAGCTCTATAGTGGCTGATACGCAGTATTTT.

The chain employs TRBV7-6 and TRBJ1-1; possible D gene TRBD1, 5 bases. CDR1 is SGHVS, CDR2 FNYEAQ, per germline. V lost 4 bases to trimming and J lost 6 bases, with 12 bases between them. The CDR3 covers 13 residues. The CDR3 reads CASSYSWGAEAFF. CDR3 bases: TGTGCCAGCAGCTACTCTTGGGGGGCTGAAGCTTTCTTT.

The chain is built from TRBV6-2 or TRBV6-3 and TRBJ1-1; D unresolved. CDR1 and CDR2 from the germline V gene are MNHEY and SVGEGT. This CDR3 comprises 15 residues. V dropped 0 bases and J dropped 5 bases, with 13 bases sitting between them. The CDR3 DNA sequence: TGTGCCAGCAGTTACTCCTGGGTCCCGAGGACTGAAGCTTTCTTT. It yields the protein CASSYSWVPRTEAFF.

This clonotype was picked up many times. V usage is TRBV29-1 and J usage is TRBJ2-7; D might be TRBD1 (6 bases). This CDR3 contains 11 residues. V shed 4 bases and J shed 6 bases, with 10 bases lying between them. Germline assignment: CDR1 SQVTM and CDR2 ANQGSEA. The CDR3 nucleotides are TGCAGCGTTGCAGGGGTCGGCGAGCAGTACTTC. This codes for CSVAGVGEQYF.

The chain is built from TRBV11-2 and TRBJ2-1; 11 bases fit TRBD2. The CDR3 loop spans 17 amino acids. Trimming at V came to 5 bases and at J to 5 bases, leaving 11 bases not matched to a gene. The V gene's germline CDR1 is SGHAT and CDR2 FQNNGV. For the CDR3, the DNA is TGTGCCAGCAGCCGGAGTAGCGGGGGGGCAGGGAACAATGAGCAGTTCTTC. Amino acids: CASSRSSGGAGNNEQFF.

The J gene is TRBJ2-3, the V gene TRBV29-1, with 8 bases matching TRBD2. CDR1 is SQVTM, CDR2 ANQGSEA, per germline. The CDR3 spans 14 residues. The junction had 4 bases not matched to a gene; V was cut back by 5 bases and J by 0 bases. CDR3 DNA: TGCAGCGTTAAACTAGCGGCTAGCACAGATACGCAGTATTTT. Encoded protein: CSVKLAASTDTQYF.

J is TRBJ1-1 and V is TRBV5-1; D ambiguous. Germline loops: CDR1 SGHRS, CDR2 YFSETQ. This CDR3 is 13 amino acids long. Trimming left V 1 base short and J 7 bases short, with 11 bases between. CDR3 coding DNA: TGCGCCAGCAGCTTGCAAGACGGACGTGAAGCTTTCTTT. Protein sequence: CASSLQDGREAFF.

Only a few counts were recorded for this clonotype. The rearrangement uses TRBV11-2 and TRBJ1-1; TRBD1 is a possible D gene (6 bases). This CDR3 has 13 residues. Trimming removed 5 bases at V and 4 bases at J, with 11 bases between. The germline CDR1 and CDR2 sequences are SGHAT and FQNNGV. This chain's CDR3 is CASSPGVSTEAFF. The CDR3 DNA reads as TGTGCCAGCAGCCCAGGGGTTAGCACTGAAGCTTTCTTT.

The V gene is TRBV5-1, the J gene TRBJ2-7, with 7 bases fitting TRBD2. Trimming took 3 bases from V and 3 from J; bases not matched to a gene: 3. Germline V CDR1 and CDR2: SGHRS, YFSETQ. The CDR3 totals 13 residues. DNA for the CDR3: TGCGCCAGCAGCTGGGGAGGGAGCTACGAGCAGTACTTC. This sequence encodes CASSWGGSYEQYF.

The chain is built from TRBV12-3 or TRBV12-4 and TRBJ2-3; D is possibly TRBD1 or TRBD2 (6 bases each). This CDR3 spans 12 amino acids. V gave up 6 bases and J gave up 14 bases, with 18 bases separating them. The CDR3 reads CASSRREGGLYF. CDR3 nucleotides: TGTGCCAGCAGCCGACGAGAGGGGGGCCTGTATTTT.

The chain combines TRBV7-2 with TRBJ1-1; D perhaps matches TRBD1 (5 bases). This CDR3 contains 14 residues. V was cut by 5 bases and J by 5 bases, with 15 bases left in between. CDR1 and CDR2 from the germline V gene are SGHTA and FQGNSA. The CDR3 sequence is CASSASNRGTEAFF. CDR3 in DNA: TGTGCCAGCAGCGCGTCAAATCGGGGGACTGAAGCTTTCTTT.

To note about this clonotype: Its ends do not fully match the called genes, so a read error is possible. The V and J genes are TRBV28 and TRBJ2-7; 9 bases are shared with TRBD2. In germline, CDR1 is MDHEN, CDR2 SYDVKM. The CDR3 runs to 14 residues. The chain's CDR3 is CASSRAGGSHEQYF. The CDR3 bases are TGTGCCAGCAGTCGAGCGGGAGGCTCCCACGAGCAGTACTTC.

The chain couples TRBV28 to TRBJ2-1, with D perhaps TRBD2 (5 bases). The CDR3 has 19 amino acids. Germline loops: CDR1 MDHEN, CDR2 SYDVKM. V was trimmed by 3 bases and J by 7 bases, leaving 28 bases between them. CDR3 amino acids: CASSLGLVAGTRVTNEQFF. Here the CDR3 DNA reads TGTGCCAGCAGTTTGGGTTTAGTCGCCGGTACGAGGGTGACAAATGAGCAGTTCTTC.

The chain has TRBV11-2 and TRBJ2-3; 8 bases map to TRBD2. The V gene end was trimmed by 1 base and the J gene end by 5 bases; junction bases not matched to a gene: 8. CDR3 size: 16 residues. Germline V gives CDR1 SGHAT, CDR2 FQNNGV. The CDR3 sequence is CASSLVSGGAGDTQYF. In nucleotides, the CDR3 is TGTGCCAGCAGCTTAGTATCCGGGGGGGCTGGAGATACGCAGTATTTT. Together with reference TRBV11-2 and TRBJ2-3, the CDR3 gives the full variable domain: EAGVAQSPRYKIIEKRQSVAFWCNPISGHATLYWYQQILGQGPKLLIQFQNNGVVDDSQLPKDRFSAERLKGVDSTLKIQPAKLEDSAVYLCASSLVSGGAGDTQYFGPGTRLTVL.

CDR3 bases: TGTGCCAGCAGTAACAAAGAGACCCAGTACTTC. Its protein product is CASSNKETQYF. The gene calls are TRBV6-2 or TRBV6-3 and TRBJ2-5; no clear D gene. Trimming pared 5 bases from V and 3 bases from J, leaving 4 bases between. The CDR3 length is 11 residues. Germline assignment: CDR1 MNHEY and CDR2 SVGEGT.

The chain employs TRBV5-1 and TRBJ2-1; 8 positions agree with TRBD1. The CDR3 runs to 15 residues. J lost 5 bases, V lost 2 bases, and 6 bases had no gene match. Germline CDR1 reads SGHRS; CDR2 reads YFSETQ. Written as DNA, the CDR3 is TGCGCCAGCAGCTTTACCGGACAGGGCCACAATGAGCAGTTCTTC. This gives the protein CASSFTGQGHNEQFF.

The chain carries TRBV18 and TRBJ1-6, with 8 bases identical to TRBD1. Trimming took 2 bases from V and 7 from J; bases not matched to a gene: 13. The CDR3 length is 18 residues. Germline CDR1 is KGHSH and CDR2 is LQKENI. CDR3 nucleotides: TGTGCCAGCTCACCAGTCCCGGGACAGGCCGGGGGAAATTCACCCCTCCACTTT. This translates into CASSPVPGQAGGNSPLHF.

The rearrangement uses TRBV20-1 and TRBJ2-7, with TRBD2 matching over 11 bases. The CDR3 extends over 18 amino acids. Trimming at V came to 6 bases and at J to 0 bases, leaving 16 bases not matched to a gene. Germline values: CDR1 DFQATT, CDR2 SNEGSKA (reference sequence). The CDR3 sequence is CSAQAPPGLADRSYEQYF. CDR3 bases: TGCAGTGCCCAAGCCCCTCCGGGACTAGCGGACCGCTCCTACGAGCAGTACTTC.

There are a few counts of this clonotype. The rearrangement links TRBV11-2 to TRBJ2-5, with 7 bases lining up with TRBD2. CDR3 size: 15 residues. Germline CDR1 and CDR2: SGHAT and FQNNGV. The ends lost 0 bases at V and 5 bases at J; junction bases unmatched: 6. The CDR3 protein is CASSLDLLRGETQYF. CDR3 DNA sequence: TGTGCCAGCAGCTTAGATCTCCTGCGGGGGGAGACCCAGTACTTC.

The chain employs TRBV4-3 and TRBJ1-2; TRBD1 matches at 7 bases. The V gene's germline CDR1 is LGHNA and CDR2 YSLEER. After removal of 0 bases from V and 5 bases from J, the junction contained 3 bases not matched to a gene. The CDR3 spans 14 residues. The DNA for the CDR3 is TGCGCCAGCAGCCAAGAGGCAGGGGGTTATGGCTACACCTTC. This codes for CASSQEAGGYGYTF.

In this sample, this clonotype turned up a few times. The chain links TRBV4-1 to TRBJ1-2; no clear D. CDR3 size: 13 residues. Trimming removed 2 bases at V and 8 bases at J, with 12 bases between. Germline CDR1 and CDR2: MGHRA and YSYEKL. The CDR3 here is CASSQRTVAGYTF. The DNA for the CDR3 is TGCGCCAGCAGCCAACGGACGGTGGCAGGCTACACCTTC.

The CDR3 spells CSARNSLSTDTQYF. In DNA form, the CDR3 reads TGCAGTGCTAGAAATTCGCTCAGCACAGATACGCAGTATTTT. The chain has TRBV20-1 and TRBJ2-3, with no clear D. V shed 2 bases and J shed 0 bases, with 9 bases lying between them. This CDR3 is 14 amino acids long. CDR1 and CDR2 (germline): DFQATT, SNEGSKA (reference sequence).

The V call is TRBV20-1, the J call TRBJ2-1, with D maybe TRBD1 (5 bases). Germline CDR1 and CDR2: DFQATT and SNEGSKA (reference sequence). The CDR3 is 12 residues long. The germline V and J ends were trimmed by 0 bases and 8 bases, with 8 bases remaining between them. CDR3 DNA: TGCAGTGCTAGAGATAAGGGGTATGAGCAGTTCTTC. Its protein product is CSARDKGYEQFF.